Given below is one T cell receptor (beta chain) in context. This sample is part of a study of Ad26.COV2.S vaccination and SARS-CoV-2 variants. V lost 3 bases, J lost 4 bases, and 5 bases stayed unmatched. There are 15 residues in the CDR3. Germline-derived CDR1 and CDR2 are SGHRS and YFSETQ. The treatment is: roughly 18 received Ad26.COV2.S at low or high dose, single or two shots; several received placebo; per-sample allocation not given. Day 63 after the first vaccine or placebo injection was the time point for sampling. Assay used: immunoSEQ multiplex PCR; TCRdb lists only in-frame clones, some missing. In the table there are a few hundred thousand clones, around 82% of which are singletons.

Sequencing used peripheral blood, obtained in a trial of Ad26.COV2.S vaccine versus placebo. The sequence was collected from a person aged 18 to 59 who received the Ad26.COV2.S COVID-19 vaccine or a placebo. The chain links TRBV5-1 to TRBJ2-1, with 9 bases identical to TRBD2. The chain's CDR3 is CASSSSGDTYNEQFF. As DNA, the CDR3 is TGCGCCAGCAGCTCTAGCGGGGACACGTACAATGAGCAGTTCTTC.